This T cell receptor beta chain was sequenced in a study of shared T cell receptors in the human thymus. Only in-frame clones appear in the TCRdb table, and some are missing; sequencing was by immunoSEQ multiplex PCR. The sample contains approximately 400,000 clones, around 95% of which appear only once. Trimming took 3 bases from V and 4 from J, leaving 21 bases between them. Germline V CDR1 and CDR2: SGHAT, FQNNGV. The CDR3 runs 18 residues. V usage is TRBV11-2 and J usage is TRBJ1-4, with a possible D match to TRBD1 (5 bases). This TCR was sampled from a human donor. Material: thymocytes. CDR3 protein: CASSFAPSRTNFNEKLFF. CDR3 nucleotides: TGTGCCAGCAGCTTCGCCCCCTCAAGGACAAACTTTAATGAAAAACTGTTTTTT.